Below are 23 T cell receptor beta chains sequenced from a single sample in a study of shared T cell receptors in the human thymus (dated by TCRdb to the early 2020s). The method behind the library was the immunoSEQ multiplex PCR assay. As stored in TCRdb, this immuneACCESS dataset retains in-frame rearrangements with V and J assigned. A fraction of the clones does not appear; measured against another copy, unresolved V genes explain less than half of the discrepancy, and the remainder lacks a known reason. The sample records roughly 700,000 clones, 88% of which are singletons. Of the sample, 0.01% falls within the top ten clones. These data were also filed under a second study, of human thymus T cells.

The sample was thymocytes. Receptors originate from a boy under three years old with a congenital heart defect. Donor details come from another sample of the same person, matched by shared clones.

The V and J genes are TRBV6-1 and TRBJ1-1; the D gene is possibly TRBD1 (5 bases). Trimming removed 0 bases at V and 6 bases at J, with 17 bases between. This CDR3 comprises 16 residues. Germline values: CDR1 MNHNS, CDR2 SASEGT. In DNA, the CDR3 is TGTGCCAGCAGTGAAGCCTACCGGAGGGGTCCCCCTGAAGCTTTCTTT. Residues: CASSEAYRRGPPEAFF.

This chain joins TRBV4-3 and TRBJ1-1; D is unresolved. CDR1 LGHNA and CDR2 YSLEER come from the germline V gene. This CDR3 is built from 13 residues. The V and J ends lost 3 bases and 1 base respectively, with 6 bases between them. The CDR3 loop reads CASSQSGNTEAFF. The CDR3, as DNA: TGCGCCAGCAGCCAGTCCGGGAACACTGAAGCTTTCTTT.

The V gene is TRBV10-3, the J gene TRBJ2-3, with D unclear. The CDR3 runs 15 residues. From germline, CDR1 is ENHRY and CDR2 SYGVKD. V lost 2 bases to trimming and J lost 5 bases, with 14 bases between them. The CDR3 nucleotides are TGTGCCATCAGTGAGCGAGGTCACCTCGGAGATACGCAGTATTTT. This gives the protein CAISERGHLGDTQYF.

As DNA, the CDR3 is TGTGCCAGCAGCTTAAATTCACCGGGAGCGGCAGATACGCAGTATTTT. It is translated as CASSLNSPGAADTQYF. The V gene is TRBV7-6, the J gene TRBJ2-3, with D tentatively TRBD2 (6 bases). Trimming shortened V by 2 bases and J by 4 bases, and 16 bases separated the two germline ends. This CDR3 contains 16 residues. Germline assignment: CDR1 SGHVS and CDR2 FNYEAQ.

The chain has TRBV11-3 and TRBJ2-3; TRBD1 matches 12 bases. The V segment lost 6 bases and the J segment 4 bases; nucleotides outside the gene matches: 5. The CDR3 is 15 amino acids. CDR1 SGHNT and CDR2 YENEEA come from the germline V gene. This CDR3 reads CASSMGQGAADTQYF. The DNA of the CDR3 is TGTGCCAGCAGTATGGGACAGGGGGCCGCAGATACGCAGTATTTT.

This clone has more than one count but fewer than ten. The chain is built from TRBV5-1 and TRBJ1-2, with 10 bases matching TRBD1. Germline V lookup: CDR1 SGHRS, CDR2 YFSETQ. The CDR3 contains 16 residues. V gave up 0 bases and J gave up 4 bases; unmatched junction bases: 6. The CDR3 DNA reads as TGCGCCAGCAGCTTGGCCGACAGGGGGCGTAGCTATGGCTACACCTTC. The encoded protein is CASSLADRGRSYGYTF.

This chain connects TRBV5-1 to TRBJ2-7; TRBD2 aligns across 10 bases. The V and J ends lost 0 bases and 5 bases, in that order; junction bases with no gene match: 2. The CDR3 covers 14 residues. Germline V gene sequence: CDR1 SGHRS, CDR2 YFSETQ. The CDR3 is CASSLAAGGNEQYF. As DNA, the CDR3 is TGCGCCAGCAGCTTGGCAGCGGGAGGGAACGAGCAGTACTTC. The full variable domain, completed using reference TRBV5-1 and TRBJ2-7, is KAGVTQTPRYLIKTRGQQVTLSCSPISGHRSVSWYQQTPGQGLQFLFEYFSETQRNKGNFPGRFSGRQFSNSRSEMNVSTLELGDSALYLCASSLAAGGNEQYFGPGTRLTVT.

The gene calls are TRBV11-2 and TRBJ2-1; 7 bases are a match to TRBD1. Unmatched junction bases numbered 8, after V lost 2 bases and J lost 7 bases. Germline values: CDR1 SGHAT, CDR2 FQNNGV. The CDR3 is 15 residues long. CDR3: CASSLRGGRGNEQFF. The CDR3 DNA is TGTGCCAGCAGCTTACGGGGTGGCAGGGGGAATGAGCAGTTCTTC. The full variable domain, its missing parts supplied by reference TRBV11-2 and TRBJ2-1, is EAGVAQSPRYKIIEKRQSVAFWCNPISGHATLYWYQQILGQGPKLLIQFQNNGVVDDSQLPKDRFSAERLKGVDSTLKIQPAKLEDSAVYLCASSLRGGRGNEQFFGPGTRLTVL.

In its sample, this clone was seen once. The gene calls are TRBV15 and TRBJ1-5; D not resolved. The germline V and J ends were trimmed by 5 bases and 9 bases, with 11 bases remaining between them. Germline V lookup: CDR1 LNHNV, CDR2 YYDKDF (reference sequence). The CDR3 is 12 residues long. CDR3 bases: TGTGCCACCAGCCCCTTGTCAGGGCCCCAGCATTTT. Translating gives CATSPLSGPQHF.

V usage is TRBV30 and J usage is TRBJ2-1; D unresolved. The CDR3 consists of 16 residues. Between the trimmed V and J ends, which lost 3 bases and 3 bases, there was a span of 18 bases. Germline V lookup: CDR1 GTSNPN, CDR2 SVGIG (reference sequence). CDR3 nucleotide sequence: TGTGCCTGGAGAGCCCCCCCCGCAGAGGACTACAATGAGCAGTTCTTC. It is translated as CAWRAPPAEDYNEQFF.

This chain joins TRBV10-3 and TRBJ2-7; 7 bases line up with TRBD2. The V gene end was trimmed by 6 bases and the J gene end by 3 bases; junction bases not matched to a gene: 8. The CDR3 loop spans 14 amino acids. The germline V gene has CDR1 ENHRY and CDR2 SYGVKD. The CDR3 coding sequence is TGTGCCATCAGGAGAAGCGGGAAGTTCTACGAGCAGTACTTC. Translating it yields CAIRRSGKFYEQYF.

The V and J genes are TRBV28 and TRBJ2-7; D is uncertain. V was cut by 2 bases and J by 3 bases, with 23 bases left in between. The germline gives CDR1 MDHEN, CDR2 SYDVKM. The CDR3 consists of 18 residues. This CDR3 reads CASSLEAPYSPGNYEQYF. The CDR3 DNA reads TGTGCCAGCAGTTTAGAGGCGCCCTACTCACCTGGAAACTACGAGCAGTACTTC.

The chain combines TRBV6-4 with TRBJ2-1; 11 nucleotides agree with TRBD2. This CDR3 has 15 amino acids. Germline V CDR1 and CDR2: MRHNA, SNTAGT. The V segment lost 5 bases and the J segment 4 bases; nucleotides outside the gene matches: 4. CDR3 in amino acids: CASSSGTSGYNEQFF. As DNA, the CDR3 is TGTGCCAGCAGTTCCGGGACTAGCGGATACAATGAGCAGTTCTTC.

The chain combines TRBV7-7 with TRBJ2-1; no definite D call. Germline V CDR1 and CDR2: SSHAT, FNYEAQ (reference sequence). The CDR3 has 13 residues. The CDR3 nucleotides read TGTGCTAACACAGAAATCTCCTACAATGAGCAGTTCTTC. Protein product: CANTEISYNEQFF.

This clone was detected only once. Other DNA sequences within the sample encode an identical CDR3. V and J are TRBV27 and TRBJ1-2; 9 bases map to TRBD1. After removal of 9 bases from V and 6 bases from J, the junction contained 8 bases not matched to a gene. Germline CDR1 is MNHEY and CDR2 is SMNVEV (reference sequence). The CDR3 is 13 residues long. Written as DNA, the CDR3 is TGTGCCAGTAGCCGGACAGGGGTTCATGGCTACACCTTC. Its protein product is CASSRTGVHGYTF.

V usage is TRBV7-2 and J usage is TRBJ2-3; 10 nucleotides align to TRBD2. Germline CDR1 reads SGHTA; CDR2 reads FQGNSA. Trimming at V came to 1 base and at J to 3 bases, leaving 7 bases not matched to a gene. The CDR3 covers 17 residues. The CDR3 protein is CASSLGPAGGRTDTQYF. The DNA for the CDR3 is TGTGCCAGCAGCTTAGGACCAGCGGGAGGGCGAACAGATACGCAGTATTTT.

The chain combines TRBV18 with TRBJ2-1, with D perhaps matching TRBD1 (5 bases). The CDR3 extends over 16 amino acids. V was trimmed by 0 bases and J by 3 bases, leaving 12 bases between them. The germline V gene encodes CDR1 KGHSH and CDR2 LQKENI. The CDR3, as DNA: TGTGCCAGCTCACCACCGGAAGTCAGGGTCTACAATGAGCAGTTCTTC. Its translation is CASSPPEVRVYNEQFF. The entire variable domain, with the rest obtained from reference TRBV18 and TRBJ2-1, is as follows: NAGVMQNPRHLVRRRGQEARLRCSPMKGHSHVYWYRQLPEEGLKFMVYLQKENIIDESGMPKERFSAEFPKEGPSILRIQQVVRGDSAAYFCASSPPEVRVYNEQFFGPGTRLTVL.

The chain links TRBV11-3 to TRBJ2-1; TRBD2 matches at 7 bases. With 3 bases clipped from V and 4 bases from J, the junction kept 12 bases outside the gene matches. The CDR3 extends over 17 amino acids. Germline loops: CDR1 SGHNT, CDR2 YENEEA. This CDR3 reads CASSFMRTRNGYNEQFF. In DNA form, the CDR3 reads TGTGCCAGCAGCTTTATGAGGACTAGAAACGGGTACAATGAGCAGTTCTTC.

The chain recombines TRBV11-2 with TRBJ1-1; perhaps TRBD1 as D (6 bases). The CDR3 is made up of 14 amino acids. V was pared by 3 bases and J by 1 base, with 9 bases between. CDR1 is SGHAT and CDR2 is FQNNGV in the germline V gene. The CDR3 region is CASSFRGANTEAFF. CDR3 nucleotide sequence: TGTGCCAGCAGCTTCAGGGGCGCGAACACTGAAGCTTTCTTT.

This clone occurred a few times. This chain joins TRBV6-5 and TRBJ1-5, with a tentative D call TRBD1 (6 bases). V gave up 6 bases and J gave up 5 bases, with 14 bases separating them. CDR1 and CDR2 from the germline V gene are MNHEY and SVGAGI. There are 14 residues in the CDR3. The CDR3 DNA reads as TGTGCCAGCAGCCCACAGGGCACCTATCAGCCCCAGCATTTT. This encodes CASSPQGTYQPQHF.

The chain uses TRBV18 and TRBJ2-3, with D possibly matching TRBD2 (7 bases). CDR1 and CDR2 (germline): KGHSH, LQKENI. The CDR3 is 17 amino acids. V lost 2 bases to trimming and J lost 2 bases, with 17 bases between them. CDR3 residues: CASSPALGGAPTDTQYF. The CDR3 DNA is TGTGCCAGCTCACCAGCCTTGGGGGGGGCGCCCACAGATACGCAGTATTTT.

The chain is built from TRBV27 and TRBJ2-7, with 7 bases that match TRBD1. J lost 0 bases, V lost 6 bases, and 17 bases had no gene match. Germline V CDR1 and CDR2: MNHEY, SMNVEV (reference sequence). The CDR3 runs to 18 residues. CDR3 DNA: TGTGCCAGCAGCCTGAGGCTTCCACAGGGGCTATCCTCCTACGAGCAGTACTTC. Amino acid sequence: CASSLRLPQGLSSYEQYF.

The CDR3 sequence is CASSSGTGGGGEQYF. CDR3 sequence (DNA): TGTGCCAGCAGCTCCGGGACAGGGGGCGGCGGGGAGCAGTACTTC. The chain recombines TRBV7-6 with TRBJ2-7, with 12 bases matching TRBD1. V lost 4 bases to trimming and J lost 7 bases; unmatched junction nucleotides: 8. The CDR3 totals 15 residues. Germline values: CDR1 SGHVS, CDR2 FNYEAQ.